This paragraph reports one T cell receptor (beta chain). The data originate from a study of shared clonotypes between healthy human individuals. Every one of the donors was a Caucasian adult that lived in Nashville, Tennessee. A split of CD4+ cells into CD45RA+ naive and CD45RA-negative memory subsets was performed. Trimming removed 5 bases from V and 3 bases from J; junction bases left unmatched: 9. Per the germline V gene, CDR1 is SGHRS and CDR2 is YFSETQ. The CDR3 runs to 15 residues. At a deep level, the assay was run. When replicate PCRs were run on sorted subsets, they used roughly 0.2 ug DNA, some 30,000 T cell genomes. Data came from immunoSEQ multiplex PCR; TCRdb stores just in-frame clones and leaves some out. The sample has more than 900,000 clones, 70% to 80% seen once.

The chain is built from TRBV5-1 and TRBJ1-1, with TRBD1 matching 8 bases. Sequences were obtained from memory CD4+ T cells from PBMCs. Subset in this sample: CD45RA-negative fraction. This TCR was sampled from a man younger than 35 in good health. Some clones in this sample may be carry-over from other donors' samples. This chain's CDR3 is CASSSTGVRDTEAFF. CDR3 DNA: TGCGCCAGCAGTTCGACAGGGGTTCGGGACACTGAAGCTTTCTTT.